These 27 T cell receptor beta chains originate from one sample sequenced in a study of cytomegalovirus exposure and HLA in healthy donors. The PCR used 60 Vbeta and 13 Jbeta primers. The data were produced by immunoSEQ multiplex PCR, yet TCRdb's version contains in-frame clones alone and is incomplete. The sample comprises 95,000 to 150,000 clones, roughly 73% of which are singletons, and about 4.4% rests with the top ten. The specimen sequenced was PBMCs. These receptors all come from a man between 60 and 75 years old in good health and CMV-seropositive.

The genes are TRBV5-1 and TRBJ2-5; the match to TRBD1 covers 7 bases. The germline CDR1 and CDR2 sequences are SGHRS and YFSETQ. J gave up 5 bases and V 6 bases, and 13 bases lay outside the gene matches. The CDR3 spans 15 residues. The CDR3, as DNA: TGCGCCAGCACCGCGACAGGGATATTTGGGGAGACCCAGTACTTC. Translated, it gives CASTATGIFGETQYF.

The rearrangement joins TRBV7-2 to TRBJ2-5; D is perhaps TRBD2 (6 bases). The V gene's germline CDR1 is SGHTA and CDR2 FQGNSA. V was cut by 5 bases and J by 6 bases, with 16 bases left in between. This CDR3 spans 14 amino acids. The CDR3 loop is CASSRGGDGKTQYF. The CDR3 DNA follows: TGTGCCAGCAGCCGAGGAGGGGATGGGAAGACCCAGTACTTC. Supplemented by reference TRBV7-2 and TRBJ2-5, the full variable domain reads GAGVSQSPSNKVTEKGKDVELRCDPISGHTALYWYRQSLGQGLEFLIYFQGNSAPDKSGLPSDRFSAERTGGSVSTLTIQRTQQEDSAVYLCASSRGGDGKTQYFGPGTRLLVL.

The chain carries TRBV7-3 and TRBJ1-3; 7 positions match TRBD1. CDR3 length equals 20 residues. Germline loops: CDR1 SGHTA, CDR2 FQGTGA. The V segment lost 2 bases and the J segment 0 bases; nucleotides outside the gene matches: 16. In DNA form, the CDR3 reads TGTGCCAGCAGCTTACAATTGGACAGGCGTGCCTGGAGCTCTGGAAACACCATATATTTT. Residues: CASSLQLDRRAWSSGNTIYF.

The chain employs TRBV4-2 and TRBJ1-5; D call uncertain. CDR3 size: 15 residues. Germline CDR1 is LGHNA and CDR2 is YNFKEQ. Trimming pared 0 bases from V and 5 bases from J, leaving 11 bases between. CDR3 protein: CASSQDRVGHQPQHF. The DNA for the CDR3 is TGTGCCAGCAGCCAAGATCGAGTTGGGCATCAGCCCCAGCATTTT.

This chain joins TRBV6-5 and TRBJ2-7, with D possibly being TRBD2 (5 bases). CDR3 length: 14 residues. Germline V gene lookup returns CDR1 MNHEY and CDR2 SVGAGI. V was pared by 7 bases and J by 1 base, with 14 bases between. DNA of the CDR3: TGTGCCAGCAACCGCGGAGGTGTATCCTACGAGCAGTACTTC. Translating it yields CASNRGGVSYEQYF.

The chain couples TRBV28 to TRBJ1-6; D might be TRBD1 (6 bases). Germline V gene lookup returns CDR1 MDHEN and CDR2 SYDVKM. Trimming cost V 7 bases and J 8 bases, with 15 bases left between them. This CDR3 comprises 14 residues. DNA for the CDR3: TGTGCCAGCAAGTTACGGACAGCCTATTCACCCCTCCACTTT. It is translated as CASKLRTAYSPLHF.

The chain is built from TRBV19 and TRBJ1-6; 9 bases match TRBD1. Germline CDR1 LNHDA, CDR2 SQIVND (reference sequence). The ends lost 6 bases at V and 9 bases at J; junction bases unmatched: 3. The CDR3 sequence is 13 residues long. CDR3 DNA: TGTGCCAGTAGCGGGGACAGGGTTTCACCCCTCCACTTT. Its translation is CASSGDRVSPLHF. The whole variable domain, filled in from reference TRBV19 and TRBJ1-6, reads DGGITQSPKYLFRKEGQNVTLSCEQNLNHDAMYWYRQDPGQGLRLIYYSQIVNDFQKGDIAEGYSVSREKKESFPLTVTSAQKNPTAFYLCASSGDRVSPLHFGNGTRLTVT.

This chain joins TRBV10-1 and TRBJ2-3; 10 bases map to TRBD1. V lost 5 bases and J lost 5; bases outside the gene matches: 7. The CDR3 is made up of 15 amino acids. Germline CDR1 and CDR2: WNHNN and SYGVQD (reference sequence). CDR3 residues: CASSTRQGAKDTQYF. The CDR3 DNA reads TGCGCCAGCAGTACTAGACAGGGGGCCAAAGATACGCAGTATTTT.

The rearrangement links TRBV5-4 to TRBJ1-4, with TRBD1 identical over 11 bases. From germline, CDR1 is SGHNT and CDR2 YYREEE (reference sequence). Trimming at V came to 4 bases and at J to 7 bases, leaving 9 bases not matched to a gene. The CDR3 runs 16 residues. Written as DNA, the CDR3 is TGTGCCAGCAGCGGCGGGACAGGGGGATTTCGTGAAAAACTGTTTTTT. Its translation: CASSGGTGGFREKLFF.

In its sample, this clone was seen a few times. CDR3 residues: CASSLDGQGEAFF. The CDR3 nucleotides read TGTGCCAGCAGCTTAGATGGACAGGGTGAAGCTTTCTTT. This rearrangement joins TRBV11-2 to TRBJ1-1; 8 nucleotides agree with TRBD1. The CDR3 is 13 amino acids. The V and J ends lost 0 bases and 7 bases, in that order; junction bases with no gene match: 1. Per the germline V gene, CDR1 is SGHAT and CDR2 is FQNNGV.

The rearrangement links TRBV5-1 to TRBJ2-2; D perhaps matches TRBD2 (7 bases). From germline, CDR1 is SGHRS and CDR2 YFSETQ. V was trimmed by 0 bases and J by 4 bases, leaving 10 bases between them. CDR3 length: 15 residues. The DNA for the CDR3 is TGCGCCAGCAGCTTGGAGGGAGGGGGCACCGGGGAGCTGTTTTTT. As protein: CASSLEGGGTGELFF.

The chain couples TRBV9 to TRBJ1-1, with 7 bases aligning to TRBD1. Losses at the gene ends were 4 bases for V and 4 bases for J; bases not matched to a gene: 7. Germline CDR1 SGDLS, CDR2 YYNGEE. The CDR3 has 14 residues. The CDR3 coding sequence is TGTGCCAGCAGCCCCGGGACAGCCAGCACTGAAGCTTTCTTT. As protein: CASSPGTASTEAFF.

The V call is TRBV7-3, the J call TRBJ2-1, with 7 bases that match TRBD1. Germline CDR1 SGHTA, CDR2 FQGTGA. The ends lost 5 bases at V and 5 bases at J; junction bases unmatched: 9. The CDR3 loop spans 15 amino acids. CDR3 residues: CASSPQGGVHNEQFF. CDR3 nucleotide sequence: TGTGCCAGCAGCCCCCAAGGGGGCGTCCACAATGAGCAGTTCTTC.

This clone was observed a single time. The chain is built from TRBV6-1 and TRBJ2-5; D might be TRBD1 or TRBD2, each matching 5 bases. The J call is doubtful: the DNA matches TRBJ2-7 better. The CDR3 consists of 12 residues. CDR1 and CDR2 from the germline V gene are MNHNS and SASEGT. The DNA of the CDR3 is TGTGCCAGCAGGGGGGACTCCTACGAGCAGTACTTC. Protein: CASRGDSYEQYF.

This chain's CDR3 is CASSQDPGTEMETQYF. The CDR3 nucleotides are TGTGCCAGCAGCCAAGATCCCGGGACAGAAATGGAGACCCAGTACTTC. This chain links TRBV4-2 with TRBJ2-5; 7 bases agree with TRBD1. Per germline, CDR1 LGHNA and CDR2 YNFKEQ. This CDR3 spans 16 amino acids. Trimming took 0 bases from V and 5 from J; bases not matched to a gene: 9.

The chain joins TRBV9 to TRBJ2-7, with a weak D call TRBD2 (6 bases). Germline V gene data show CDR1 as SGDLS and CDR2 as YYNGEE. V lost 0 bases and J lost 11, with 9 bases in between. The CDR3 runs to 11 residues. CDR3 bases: TGTGCCAGCAGCGTAGGGCCGGGGGAGTACTTC. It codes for CASSVGPGEYF.

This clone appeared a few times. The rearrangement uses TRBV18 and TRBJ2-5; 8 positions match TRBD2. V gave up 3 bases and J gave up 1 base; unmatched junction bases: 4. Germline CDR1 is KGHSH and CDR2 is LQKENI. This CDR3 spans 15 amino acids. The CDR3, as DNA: TGTGCCAGCTCACCCCCGGGACTAGTCCAAGAGACCCAGTACTTC. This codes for CASSPPGLVQETQYF.

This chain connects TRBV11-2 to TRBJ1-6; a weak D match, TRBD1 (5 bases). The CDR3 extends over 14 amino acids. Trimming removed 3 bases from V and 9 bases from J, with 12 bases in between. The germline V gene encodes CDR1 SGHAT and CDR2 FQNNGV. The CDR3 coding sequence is TGTGCCAGCAGCTTTACAGGATTTAGTTCACCCCTCCACTTT. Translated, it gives CASSFTGFSSPLHF.

The CDR3, as DNA: TGTGCCAGCAGTGAATTAAGTCGAAGGACAGGGGAAGCTTTCTTT. Encoded protein: CASSELSRRTGEAFF. The chain is built from TRBV6-1 and TRBJ1-1, with TRBD1 identical over 8 bases. Germline values: CDR1 MNHNS, CDR2 SASEGT. CDR3 length: 15 residues. Losses at the gene ends were 2 bases for V and 8 bases for J; bases not matched to a gene: 10.

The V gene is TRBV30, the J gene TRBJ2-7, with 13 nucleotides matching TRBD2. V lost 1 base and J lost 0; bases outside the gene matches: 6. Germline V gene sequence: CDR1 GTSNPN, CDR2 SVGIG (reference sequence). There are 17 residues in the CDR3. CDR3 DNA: TGTGCCTGGAGTGAAGGGACTAGCGGGGAGAGCTCCTACGAGCAGTACTTC. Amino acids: CAWSEGTSGESSYEQYF.

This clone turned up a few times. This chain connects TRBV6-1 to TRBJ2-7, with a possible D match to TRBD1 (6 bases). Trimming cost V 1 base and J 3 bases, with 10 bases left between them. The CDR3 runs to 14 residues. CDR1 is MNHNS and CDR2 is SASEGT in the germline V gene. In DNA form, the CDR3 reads TGTGCCAGCAGTGAAGGCGGCAGGGGCTACGAGCAGTACTTC. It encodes CASSEGGRGYEQYF.

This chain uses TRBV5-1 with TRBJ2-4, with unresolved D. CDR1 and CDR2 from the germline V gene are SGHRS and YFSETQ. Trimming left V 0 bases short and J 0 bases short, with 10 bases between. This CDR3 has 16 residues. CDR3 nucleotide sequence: TGCGCCAGCAGCTTGGGGGCACAACTAGCCAAAAACATTCAGTACTTC. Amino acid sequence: CASSLGAQLAKNIQYF.

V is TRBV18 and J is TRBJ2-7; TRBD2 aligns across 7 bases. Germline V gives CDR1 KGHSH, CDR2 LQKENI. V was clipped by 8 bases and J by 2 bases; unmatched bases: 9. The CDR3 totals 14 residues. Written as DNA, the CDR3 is TGTGCCAGCCACGGGGCGGGAGAGACCTACGAGCAGTACTTC. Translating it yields CASHGAGETYEQYF.

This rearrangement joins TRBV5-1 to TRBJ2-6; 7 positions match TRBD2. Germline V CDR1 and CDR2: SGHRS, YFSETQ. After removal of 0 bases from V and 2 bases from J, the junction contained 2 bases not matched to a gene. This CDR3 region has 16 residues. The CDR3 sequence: CASSLEGGTGANVLTF. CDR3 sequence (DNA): TGCGCCAGCAGCTTGGAGGGAGGGACTGGGGCCAACGTCCTGACTTTC.

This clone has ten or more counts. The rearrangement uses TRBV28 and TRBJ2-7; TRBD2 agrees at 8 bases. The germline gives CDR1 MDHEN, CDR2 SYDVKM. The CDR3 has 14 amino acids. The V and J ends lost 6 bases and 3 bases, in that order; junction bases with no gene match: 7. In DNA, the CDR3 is TGTGCCAGCAGCGGGGGGGACTACCTCTACGAGCAGTACTTC. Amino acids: CASSGGDYLYEQYF.

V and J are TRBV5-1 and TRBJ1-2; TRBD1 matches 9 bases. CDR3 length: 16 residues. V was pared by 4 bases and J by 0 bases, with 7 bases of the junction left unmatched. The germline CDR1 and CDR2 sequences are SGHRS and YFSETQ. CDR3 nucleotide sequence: TGCGCCAGCAGCCAATCTACAGGGGGCACTAACTATGGCTACACCTTC. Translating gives CASSQSTGGTNYGYTF. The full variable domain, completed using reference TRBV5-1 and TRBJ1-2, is KAGVTQTPRYLIKTRGQQVTLSCSPISGHRSVSWYQQTPGQGLQFLFEYFSETQRNKGNFPGRFSGRQFSNSRSEMNVSTLELGDSALYLCASSQSTGGTNYGYTFGSGTRLTVV.

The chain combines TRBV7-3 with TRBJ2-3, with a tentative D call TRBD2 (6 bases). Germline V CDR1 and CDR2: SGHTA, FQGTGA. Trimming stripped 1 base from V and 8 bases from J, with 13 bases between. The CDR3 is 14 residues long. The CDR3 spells CASSLIPGDGTQYF. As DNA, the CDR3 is TGTGCCAGCAGCTTAATCCCGGGAGATGGTACGCAGTATTTT.